This TCR beta chain is from a study of lymphopenia after photon versus proton radiotherapy. The V and J ends lost 0 bases and 5 bases respectively, with 10 bases between them. In germline, CDR1 is SEHNR, CDR2 FQNEAQ (reference sequence). The CDR3 consists of 15 residues. Generated by immunoSEQ multiplex PCR, the TCRdb table keeps only in-frame clones and is missing some. The table lists 75,000 to 95,000 clones, around 82% of them singletons. This clone has more than one count but fewer than ten. Sequenced here: peripheral blood, sampled from a patient treated with proton-based radiotherapy. The V call is TRBV7-9, the J call TRBJ1-4; D gene ambiguous. The source is a man between 60 and 75 years old with pancreatic cancer. Here the CDR3 reads CASSLAGSPNEKLFF. CDR3 coding DNA: TGTGCCAGCAGCTTAGCGGGGAGCCCGAATGAAAAACTGTTTTTT. Full variable domain (rest looked up from reference TRBV7-9 and TRBJ1-4): DTGVSQNPRHKITKRGQNVTFRCDPISEHNRLYWYRQTLGQGPEFLTYFQNEAQLEKSRLLSDRFSAERPKGSFSTLEIQRTEQGDSAMYLCASSLAGSPNEKLFFGSGTQLSVL.